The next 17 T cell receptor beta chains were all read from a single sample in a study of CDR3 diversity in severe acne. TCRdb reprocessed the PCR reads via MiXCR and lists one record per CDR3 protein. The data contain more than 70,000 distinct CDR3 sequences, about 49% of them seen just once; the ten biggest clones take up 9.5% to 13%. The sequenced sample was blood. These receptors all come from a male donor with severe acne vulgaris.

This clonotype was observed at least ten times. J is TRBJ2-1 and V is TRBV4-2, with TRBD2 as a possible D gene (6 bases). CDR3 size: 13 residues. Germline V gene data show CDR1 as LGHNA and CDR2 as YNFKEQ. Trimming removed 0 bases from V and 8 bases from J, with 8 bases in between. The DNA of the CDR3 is TGTGCCAGCAGCCAAGATCCGGGGGATGAGCAGTTCTTC. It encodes CASSQDPGDEQFF.

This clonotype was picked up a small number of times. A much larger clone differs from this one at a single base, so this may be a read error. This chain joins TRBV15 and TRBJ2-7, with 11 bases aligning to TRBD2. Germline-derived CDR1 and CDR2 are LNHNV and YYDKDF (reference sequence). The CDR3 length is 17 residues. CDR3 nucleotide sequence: TGTGCCGCCAGCAGAGATCTGAATAGCGGGAGGGCGGGCGAGCAGTACTTC. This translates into CAASRDLNSGRAGEQYF.

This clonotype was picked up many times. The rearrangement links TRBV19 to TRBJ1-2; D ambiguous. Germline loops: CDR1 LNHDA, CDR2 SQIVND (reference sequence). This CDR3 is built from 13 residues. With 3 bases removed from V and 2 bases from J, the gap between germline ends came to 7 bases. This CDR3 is CASSIRLNYGYTF. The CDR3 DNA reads TGTGCCAGTAGTATCCGACTCAACTATGGCTACACCTTC.

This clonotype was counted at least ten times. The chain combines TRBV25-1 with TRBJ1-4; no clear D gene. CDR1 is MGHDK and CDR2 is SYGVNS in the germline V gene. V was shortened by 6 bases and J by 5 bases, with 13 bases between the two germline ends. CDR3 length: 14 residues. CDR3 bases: TGTGCCAGCAGACCCTCTTCCCCAAATGAAAAACTGTTTTTT. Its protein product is CASRPSSPNEKLFF.

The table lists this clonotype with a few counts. The CDR3 DNA is TGTGCCAGCATCCTTGGACTAGCGGGAGTCGAAGAGACCCAGTACTTC. As protein: CASILGLAGVEETQYF. The chain joins TRBV6-1 to TRBJ2-5; 13 nucleotides align to TRBD2. The germline V gene encodes CDR1 MNHNS and CDR2 SASEGT. The V and J ends lost 7 bases and 3 bases, in that order; junction bases with no gene match: 8. This CDR3 has 16 amino acids.

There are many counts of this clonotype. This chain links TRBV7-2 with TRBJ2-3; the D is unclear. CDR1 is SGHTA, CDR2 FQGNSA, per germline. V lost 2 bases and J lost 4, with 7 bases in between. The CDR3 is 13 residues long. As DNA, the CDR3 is TGTGCCAGCAGCTTATATGACCCAGATACGCAGTATTTT. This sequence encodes CASSLYDPDTQYF. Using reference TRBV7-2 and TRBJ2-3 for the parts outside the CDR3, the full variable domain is GAGVSQSPSNKVTEKGKDVELRCDPISGHTALYWYRQSLGQGLEFLIYFQGNSAPDKSGLPSDRFSAERTGGSVSTLTIQRTQQEDSAVYLCASSLYDPDTQYFGPGTRLTVL.

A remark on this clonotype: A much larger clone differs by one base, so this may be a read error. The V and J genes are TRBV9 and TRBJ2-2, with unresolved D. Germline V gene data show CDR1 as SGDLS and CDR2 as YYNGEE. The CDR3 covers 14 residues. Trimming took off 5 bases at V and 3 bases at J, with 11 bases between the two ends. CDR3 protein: CASRPDGHTGELFF. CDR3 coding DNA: TGTGCCAGCAGACCCGACGGCCACACCGGGGAGCTGTTTTTT.

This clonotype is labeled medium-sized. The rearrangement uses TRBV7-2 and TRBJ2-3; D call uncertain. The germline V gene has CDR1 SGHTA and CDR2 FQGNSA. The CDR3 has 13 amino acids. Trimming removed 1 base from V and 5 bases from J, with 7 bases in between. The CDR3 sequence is CASSLGARDTQYF. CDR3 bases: TGTGCCAGCAGCTTAGGAGCGCGAGATACGCAGTATTTT. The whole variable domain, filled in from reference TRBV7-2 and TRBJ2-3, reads GAGVSQSPSNKVTEKGKDVELRCDPISGHTALYWYRQSLGQGLEFLIYFQGNSAPDKSGLPSDRFSAERTGGSVSTLTIQRTQQEDSAVYLCASSLGARDTQYFGPGTRLTVL.

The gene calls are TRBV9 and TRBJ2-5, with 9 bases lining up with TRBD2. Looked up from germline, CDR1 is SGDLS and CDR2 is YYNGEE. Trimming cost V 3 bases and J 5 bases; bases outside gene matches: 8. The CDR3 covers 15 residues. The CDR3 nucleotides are TGTGCCAGCAGCGCAGTAGCGGGAGTCCGGGAGACCCAGTACTTC. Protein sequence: CASSAVAGVRETQYF. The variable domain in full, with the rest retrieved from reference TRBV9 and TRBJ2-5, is DSGVTQTPKHLITATGQRVTLRCSPRSGDLSVYWYQQSLDQGLQFLIQYYNGEERAKGNILERFSAQQFPDLHSELNLSSLELGDSALYFCASSAVAGVRETQYFGPGTRLLVL.

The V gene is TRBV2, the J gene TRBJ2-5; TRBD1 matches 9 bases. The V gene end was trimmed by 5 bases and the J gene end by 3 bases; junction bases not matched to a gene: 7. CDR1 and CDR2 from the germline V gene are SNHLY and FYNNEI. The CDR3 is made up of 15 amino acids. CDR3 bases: TGTGCCAGCAGTCCGCCGGGACAGGGCGAAGAGACCCAGTACTTC. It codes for CASSPPGQGEETQYF.

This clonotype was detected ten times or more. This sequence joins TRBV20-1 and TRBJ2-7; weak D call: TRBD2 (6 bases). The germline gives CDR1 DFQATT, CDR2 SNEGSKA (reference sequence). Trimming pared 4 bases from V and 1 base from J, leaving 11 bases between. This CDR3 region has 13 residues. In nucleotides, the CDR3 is TGCAGTGCTATACAGGCGGGGTCCTACGAGCAGTACGTC. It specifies CSAIQAGSYEQYV.

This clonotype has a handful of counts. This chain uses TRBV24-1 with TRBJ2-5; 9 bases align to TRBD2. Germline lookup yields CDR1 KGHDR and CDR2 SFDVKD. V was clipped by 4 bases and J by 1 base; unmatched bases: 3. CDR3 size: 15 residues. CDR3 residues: CATSEIAGAQETQYF. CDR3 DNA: TGTGCCACCAGTGAGATAGCGGGGGCCCAAGAGACCCAGTACTTC.

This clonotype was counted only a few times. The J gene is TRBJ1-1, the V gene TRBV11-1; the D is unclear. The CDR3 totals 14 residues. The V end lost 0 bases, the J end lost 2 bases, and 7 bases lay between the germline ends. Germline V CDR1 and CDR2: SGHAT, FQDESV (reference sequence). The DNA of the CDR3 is TGTGCCAGCAGCTTAGCGTCGCTAAACACTGAAGCTTTCTTT. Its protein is CASSLASLNTEAFF. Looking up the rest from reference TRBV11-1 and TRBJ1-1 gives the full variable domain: EAEVAQSPRYKITEKSQAVAFWCDPISGHATLYWYRQILGQGPELLVQFQDESVVDDSQLPKDRFSAERLKGVDSTLKIQPAELGDSAMYLCASSLASLNTEAFFGQGTRLTVV.

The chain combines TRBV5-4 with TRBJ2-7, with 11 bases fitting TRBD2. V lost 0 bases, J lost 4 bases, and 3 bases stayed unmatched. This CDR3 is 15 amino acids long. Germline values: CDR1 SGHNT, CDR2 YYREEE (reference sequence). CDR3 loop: CASSLGWTSGYEQYF. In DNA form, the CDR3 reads TGTGCCAGCAGCTTGGGTTGGACTAGCGGGTACGAGCAGTACTTC.

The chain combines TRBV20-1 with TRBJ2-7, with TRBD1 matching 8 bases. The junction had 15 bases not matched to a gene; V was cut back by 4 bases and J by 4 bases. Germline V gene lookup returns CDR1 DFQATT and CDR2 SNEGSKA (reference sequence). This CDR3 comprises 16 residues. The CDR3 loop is CSAKTPGGGQAYEQYF. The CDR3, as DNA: TGCAGTGCTAAGACCCCTGGTGGGGGACAGGCATACGAGCAGTACTTC.

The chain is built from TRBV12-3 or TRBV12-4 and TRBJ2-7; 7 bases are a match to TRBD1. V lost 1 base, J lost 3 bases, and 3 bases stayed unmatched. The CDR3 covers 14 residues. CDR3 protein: CASSLEGQIYEQYF. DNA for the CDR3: TGTGCCAGCAGTTTAGAGGGACAGATCTACGAGCAGTACTTC.

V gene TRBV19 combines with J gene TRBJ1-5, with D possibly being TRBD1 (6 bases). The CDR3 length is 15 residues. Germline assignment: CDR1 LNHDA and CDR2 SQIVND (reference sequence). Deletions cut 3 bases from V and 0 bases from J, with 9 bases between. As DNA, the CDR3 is TGTGCCAGTAGTATGGGACACCATAGCAATCAGCCCCAGCATTTT. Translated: CASSMGHHSNQPQHF.